The 14 T cell receptor beta chains in this list originate from one sample, sequenced in a study of T cell changes during pregnancy in multiple sclerosis. Profiled with immunoSEQ multiplex PCR; TCRdb holds only in-frame clones, not every one. The sample has 58,000 or so clones, 90% seen once. The source was peripheral blood, collected in the first trimester of pregnancy. The origin of the receptors is a female donor in good health, enrolled as a control in a pregnancy study.

This chain's CDR3 is CAISEPGTGRAKNIQYF. CDR3 bases: TGTGCCATCAGTGAGCCCGGCACGGGGAGGGCCAAAAACATTCAGTACTTC. This chain uses TRBV10-3 with TRBJ2-4, with D maybe TRBD2 (6 bases). This CDR3 has 17 amino acids. V was pared by 2 bases and J by 1 base, with 15 bases between. Germline lookup yields CDR1 ENHRY and CDR2 SYGVKD.

Only one count was recorded for this clone. The rearrangement uses TRBV5-1 and TRBJ1-1; 7 bases fit TRBD1. With 4 bases clipped from V and 8 bases from J, the junction kept 8 bases outside the gene matches. Germline-derived CDR1 and CDR2 are SGHRS and YFSETQ. The CDR3 is 13 amino acids. The CDR3, as DNA: TGCGCCAGCAGCCGCGGACAGGAGAGGGAAGCTTTCTTT. This sequence encodes CASSRGQEREAFF.

V gene TRBV29-1 combines with J gene TRBJ2-7; 8 nucleotides agree with TRBD2. The CDR3 sequence is 13 residues long. Looked up from germline, CDR1 is SQVTM and CDR2 is ANQGSEA. With 6 bases clipped from V and 6 bases from J, the junction kept 10 bases outside the gene matches. The CDR3 is CSVRTSRDGEQYF. CDR3 in DNA: TGCAGCGTCCGGACTAGCCGGGATGGCGAGCAGTACTTC.

This clone was observed a single time. The chain couples TRBV10-3 to TRBJ1-4, with TRBD1 identical over 8 bases. The V and J ends lost 6 bases and 3 bases, in that order; junction bases with no gene match: 3. Germline V gene sequence: CDR1 ENHRY, CDR2 SYGVKD. This CDR3 region has 14 residues. CDR3 region: CAISPQGANEKLFF. In DNA form, the CDR3 reads TGTGCCATCAGCCCACAGGGGGCTAATGAAAAACTGTTTTTT.

This chain uses TRBV23-1 with TRBJ2-1; perhaps TRBD2 as D (6 bases). TRBV23-1 is classed as an ORF, of uncertain function. The V end lost 9 bases, the J end lost 7 bases, and 19 bases lay between the germline ends. The CDR3 length is 14 residues. The CDR3 protein is CARNWRGEFNEQFF. CDR3 in DNA: TGCGCCAGGAACTGGAGGGGTGAGTTTAATGAGCAGTTCTTC.

The J gene is TRBJ2-3, the V gene TRBV5-1; D call uncertain. The CDR3 covers 13 residues. Germline CDR1 reads SGHRS; CDR2 reads YFSETQ. Trimming stripped 0 bases from V and 1 base from J, with 3 bases between. The CDR3: CASSLAGTDTQYF. CDR3 bases: TGCGCCAGCAGCTTGGCGGGCACAGATACGCAGTATTTT.

The rearrangement links TRBV7-9 to TRBJ1-2; a possible D gene is TRBD1 (6 bases). The V gene lost 1 base and the J gene lost 4 bases, with 13 bases spanning the gap. Germline CDR1 is SEHNR and CDR2 is FQNEAQ (reference sequence). The CDR3 extends over 15 amino acids. This chain's CDR3 is CASSLDGTRIYGYTF. The CDR3 DNA is TGTGCCAGCAGCTTAGATGGGACAAGAATCTATGGCTACACCTTC.

The chain combines TRBV7-9 with TRBJ1-2; D not certain. The ends were cut back, 5 bases at V and 8 bases at J, with 9 bases in the middle. Germline V lookup: CDR1 SEHNR, CDR2 FQNEAQ (reference sequence). The CDR3 runs 11 residues. In DNA, the CDR3 is TGTGCCAGCAGCCAATCTGGCGGCTACACCTTC. Residues: CASSQSGGYTF.

This clone was recorded once. The chain employs TRBV27 and TRBJ2-7; 12 bases are a match to TRBD1. The CDR3 loop spans 19 amino acids. The trim removed 6 bases at V and 2 bases at J, leaving 17 bases unmatched. The germline CDR1 and CDR2 sequences are MNHEY and SMNVEV (reference sequence). The CDR3 nucleotides are TGTGCCAGCAGGCCGAGGGGACAGGGGGCTTTAATTGGGGCCTACGAGCAGTACTTC. Its translation is CASRPRGQGALIGAYEQYF.

V is TRBV19 and J is TRBJ2-1, with 9 bases matching TRBD2. V lost 3 bases, J lost 4 bases, and 4 bases stayed unmatched. The germline V gene encodes CDR1 LNHDA and CDR2 SQIVND (reference sequence). The CDR3 is 15 residues long. CDR3: CASSILAGLYNEQFF. The CDR3, as DNA: TGTGCCAGTAGTATTCTAGCGGGATTATACAATGAGCAGTTCTTC.

The chain carries TRBV5-1 and TRBJ2-5; tentatively, D is TRBD2 (6 bases). Trimming stripped 2 bases from V and 5 bases from J, with 19 bases between. Germline-derived CDR1 and CDR2 are SGHRS and YFSETQ. This CDR3 is built from 16 residues. CDR3 nucleotide sequence: TGCGCCAGCAGCTTATCACCTCGGGGGAGCTCCGAGACCCAGTACTTC. Translating gives CASSLSPRGSSETQYF.

The chain couples TRBV18 to TRBJ2-1, with 9 bases identical to TRBD2. CDR3 length: 15 residues. The trim removed 3 bases at V and 10 bases at J, leaving 10 bases unmatched. Germline CDR1 and CDR2: KGHSH and LQKENI. The CDR3 DNA follows: TGTGCCAGCTCACCGGGGCGGGGGGGCCAAAGGGAGCAGTTCTTC. This codes for CASSPGRGGQREQFF.

In DNA form, the CDR3 reads TGTGCCAGCAGCCGACGGGGAAGCACCGGGGAGCTGTTTTTT. This translates into CASSRRGSTGELFF. This chain uses TRBV5-6 with TRBJ2-2, with TRBD2 as a possible D gene (5 bases). The CDR3 has 14 amino acids. CDR1 and CDR2 from the germline V gene are SGHDT and YYEEEE. Trimming pared 4 bases from V and 4 bases from J, leaving 11 bases between.

V gene TRBV9 combines with J gene TRBJ1-1, with TRBD1 matching over 8 bases. The CDR3 totals 13 residues. Looked up from germline, CDR1 is SGDLS and CDR2 is YYNGEE. Losses at the gene ends were 5 bases for V and 3 bases for J; bases not matched to a gene: 3. Written as DNA, the CDR3 is TGTGCCAGCAGTCAGGGGGCTGACACTGAAGCTTTCTTT. This gives the protein CASSQGADTEAFF. The whole variable domain, filled in from reference TRBV9 and TRBJ1-1, reads DSGVTQTPKHLITATGQRVTLRCSPRSGDLSVYWYQQSLDQGLQFLIQYYNGEERAKGNILERFSAQQFPDLHSELNLSSLELGDSALYFCASSQGADTEAFFGQGTRLTVV.